This entry lists 26 T cell receptor beta chains sequenced from one sample in a study of technical replicates of blood from a few donors. Repertoires were generated with immunoSEQ multiplex PCR, while TCRdb's copy carries only in-frame clones and drops some. The table has about 76,000 clones, approximately 94% seen once. Material for sequencing was T cells isolated from PBMCs. The receptors were sampled from a human donor in good health.

The chain combines TRBV25-1 with TRBJ2-2; TRBD1 aligns across 9 bases. The V gene end was trimmed by 2 bases and the J gene end by 5 bases; junction bases not matched to a gene: 9. The CDR3 loop spans 17 amino acids. Germline V gives CDR1 MGHDK, CDR2 SYGVNS. The CDR3 loop is CASSEGIGTGRTGELFF. CDR3 nucleotide sequence: TGTGCCAGCAGTGAAGGAATTGGGACAGGGAGGACCGGGGAGCTGTTTTTT.

The chain combines TRBV6-1 with TRBJ2-7; 9 nucleotides agree with TRBD1. Trimming cost V 5 bases and J 5 bases; bases outside gene matches: 10. The CDR3 has 15 residues. Germline CDR1 reads MNHNS; CDR2 reads SASEGT. CDR3 sequence (DNA): TGTGCCAGCAGTCCCCAACAGGGGGCGCGGGACGAGCAGTACTTC. Translated: CASSPQQGARDEQYF.

The chain employs TRBV4-3 and TRBJ1-5, with D perhaps TRBD1 (6 bases). Per germline, CDR1 LGHNA and CDR2 YSLEER. The CDR3 runs 15 residues. V gave up 3 bases and J gave up 3 bases, with 12 bases separating them. CDR3 amino acids: CASSQMTGTNQPQHF. CDR3 DNA sequence: TGCGCCAGCAGCCAGATGACAGGAACCAATCAGCCCCAGCATTTT.

The chain couples TRBV6-4 to TRBJ1-5; TRBD1 matches at 7 bases. The CDR3 consists of 13 residues. In germline, CDR1 is MRHNA, CDR2 SNTAGT. V was clipped by 4 bases and J by 5 bases; unmatched bases: 2. This CDR3 is CASSVDRDQPQHF. CDR3 nucleotide sequence: TGTGCCAGCAGTGTTGACAGGGATCAGCCCCAGCATTTT.

The gene calls are TRBV6-5 and TRBJ2-5; D possibly corresponds to TRBD2 (5 bases). The length of the CDR3 is 13 residues. Germline assignment: CDR1 MNHEY and CDR2 SVGAGI. Trimming took 5 bases from V and 5 from J, leaving 12 bases between them. The chain's CDR3 is CASSRERRETQYF. The DNA for the CDR3 is TGTGCCAGCAGTAGGGAGCGGCGGGAGACCCAGTACTTC.

CDR3 sequence (DNA): TGTGCCAGTGCTAGCGGTCTGAGCTCCTACAATGAGCAGTTCTTC. Its protein product is CASASGLSSYNEQFF. The chain uses TRBV6-5 and TRBJ2-1, with 7 bases matching TRBD2. The CDR3 spans 15 residues. V dropped 9 bases and J dropped 0; count of bases not matched to a gene: 8. From germline, CDR1 is MNHEY and CDR2 SVGAGI.

This chain links TRBV5-5 with TRBJ2-1; TRBD2 aligns across 8 bases. J lost 16 bases, V lost 2 bases, and 8 bases had no gene match. CDR3 length: 12 amino acids. Germline V gene lookup returns CDR1 SGHKS and CDR2 YYEKEE (reference sequence). CDR3 nucleotide sequence: TGTGCCAGCAGCTTAGTCGGGACTAGGTTTTTCTTC. As protein: CASSLVGTRFFF.

The chain links TRBV10-3 to TRBJ2-1; 8 positions match TRBD1. This CDR3 spans 13 amino acids. CDR1 and CDR2 from the germline V gene are ENHRY and SYGVKD. The V gene end was trimmed by 9 bases and the J gene end by 5 bases; junction bases not matched to a gene: 6. The CDR3 coding sequence is TGTGCCATAGGACAGGGTAGGGACAATGAGCAGTTCTTC. It specifies CAIGQGRDNEQFF.

This rearrangement joins TRBV7-3 to TRBJ2-1, with a possible D match to TRBD1 (5 bases). The CDR3 is made up of 13 amino acids. Per germline, CDR1 SGHTA and CDR2 FQGTGA. V lost 6 bases and J lost 5, with 11 bases in between. CDR3 coding DNA: TGTGCCAGCAGTGTTAGCAGGGACAATGAGCAGTTCTTC. Translation gives CASSVSRDNEQFF.

V usage is TRBV11-2 and J usage is TRBJ2-1, with 13 bases lining up with TRBD2. V was clipped by 5 bases and J by 7 bases; unmatched bases: 5. The CDR3 has 15 amino acids. Germline V gene lookup returns CDR1 SGHAT and CDR2 FQNNGV. This chain's CDR3 is CASSGLAGDMNEQFF. The DNA for the CDR3 is TGTGCCAGCAGCGGACTAGCGGGAGATATGAATGAGCAGTTCTTC.

This rearrangement joins TRBV10-1 to TRBJ2-5; maybe TRBD2 (6 bases). Germline CDR1 reads WNHNN; CDR2 reads SYGVQD (reference sequence). The CDR3 sequence is 13 residues long. The ends were cut back, 3 bases at V and 2 bases at J, with 7 bases in the middle. CDR3 nucleotides: TGCGCCAGCAGTGACGGGAGTCAAGAGACCCAGTACTTC. This sequence encodes CASSDGSQETQYF.

The V and J genes are TRBV19 and TRBJ2-1; TRBD1 matches at 10 bases. V lost 6 bases to trimming and J lost 4 bases; unmatched junction nucleotides: 9. The V gene's germline CDR1 is LNHDA and CDR2 SQIVND (reference sequence). The CDR3 consists of 16 residues. The CDR3: CASRVAGTGVYNEQFF. Written as DNA, the CDR3 is TGTGCCAGTAGAGTAGCCGGGACAGGGGTGTACAATGAGCAGTTCTTC.

The genes are TRBV5-1 and TRBJ2-5; TRBD1 matches at 9 bases. The V gene end was trimmed by 4 bases and the J gene end by 5 bases; junction bases not matched to a gene: 9. Germline-derived CDR1 and CDR2 are SGHRS and YFSETQ. The CDR3 has 15 amino acids. The CDR3 sequence is CASSPTQGAYETQYF. DNA of the CDR3: TGCGCCAGCAGCCCCACACAGGGGGCCTATGAGACCCAGTACTTC.

This clone appeared once. V and J are TRBV27 and TRBJ2-1; 7 bases line up with TRBD1. V was clipped by 5 bases and J by 2 bases; unmatched bases: 3. Germline lookup yields CDR1 MNHEY and CDR2 SMNVEV (reference sequence). The CDR3 length is 14 residues. CDR3 protein: CASSPGTAYNEQFF. The CDR3 DNA reads as TGTGCCAGCAGTCCCGGGACAGCCTACAATGAGCAGTTCTTC.

The CDR3 here is CASSLEPDNEQFF. The CDR3 DNA reads as TGTGCCAGCAGCTTGGAACCAGACAATGAGCAGTTCTTC. The J gene is TRBJ2-1, the V gene TRBV5-4, with D unclear. Germline V gene sequence: CDR1 SGHNT, CDR2 YYREEE (reference sequence). V lost 0 bases to trimming and J lost 5 bases, with 6 bases between them. The CDR3 extends over 13 amino acids.

J is TRBJ1-5 and V is TRBV19; D not certain. Germline lookup yields CDR1 LNHDA and CDR2 SQIVND (reference sequence). The V and J ends lost 3 bases and 12 bases respectively, with 12 bases between them. The CDR3 has 12 residues. In DNA form, the CDR3 reads TGTGCCAGTAGTATGTACGGGGAGGGCCAGCATTTT. This gives the protein CASSMYGEGQHF.

The rearrangement uses TRBV19 and TRBJ1-4; D may be TRBD1 (5 bases). Germline CDR1 LNHDA, CDR2 SQIVND (reference sequence). V lost 2 bases and J lost 5, with 9 bases in between. The CDR3 runs 14 residues. The DNA of the CDR3 is TGTGCCAGTAGTATACCAGGGCCAAATGAAAAACTGTTTTTT. It encodes CASSIPGPNEKLFF.

The V call is TRBV9, the J call TRBJ2-1; 8 bases map to TRBD2. The trim removed 0 bases at V and 8 bases at J, leaving 10 bases unmatched. Germline-derived CDR1 and CDR2 are SGDLS and YYNGEE. CDR3 length equals 16 residues. The CDR3 sequence: CASSVGGGTRVYEQFF. The CDR3 region has the DNA TGTGCCAGCAGCGTAGGTGGGGGGACTAGAGTCTATGAGCAGTTCTTC.

This clone has only one observation. The DNA of the CDR3 is TGCAGCGTTGAAGATCCCCCGGGCAATCAGCCCCAGCATTTT. Its protein is CSVEDPPGNQPQHF. This sequence joins TRBV29-1 and TRBJ1-5, with D uncertain. This CDR3 has 14 amino acids. Trimming left V 0 bases short and J 2 bases short, with 8 bases between. Germline V gene lookup returns CDR1 SQVTM and CDR2 ANQGSEA.

This clone was found once. The chain couples TRBV19 to TRBJ2-3, with D unresolved. Deletions cut 3 bases from V and 3 bases from J, with 22 bases between. This CDR3 comprises 18 residues. Germline V gene lookup returns CDR1 LNHDA and CDR2 SQIVND (reference sequence). The CDR3 nucleotides read TGTGCCAGTAGTATCCTCTCATTGAGTCCCTTTCGGACAGATACGCAGTATTTT. Its protein is CASSILSLSPFRTDTQYF.

The chain recombines TRBV7-9 with TRBJ2-3; 8 nucleotides line up with TRBD2. The CDR3 has 18 residues. The trim removed 4 bases at V and 2 bases at J, leaving 14 bases unmatched. Germline CDR1 is SEHNR and CDR2 is FQNEAQ (reference sequence). The chain's CDR3 is CASSSPLDSSGYTDTQYF. The CDR3 DNA is TGTGCCAGCAGCTCACCCCTGGACTCTAGCGGGTACACAGATACGCAGTATTTT.

The V call is TRBV11-2, the J call TRBJ2-5; 7 bases are a match to TRBD2. Unmatched junction bases numbered 2, after V lost 2 bases and J lost 2 bases. CDR3 length: 14 residues. CDR1 and CDR2 (germline): SGHAT, FQNNGV. CDR3 sequence: CASSLRTRQETQYF. For the CDR3, the DNA is TGTGCCAGCAGCTTACGGACTAGACAAGAGACCCAGTACTTC.

The V gene is TRBV6-1, the J gene TRBJ2-7; perhaps TRBD2 as D (6 bases). V was clipped by 3 bases and J by 4 bases, with 13 bases between them. In germline, CDR1 is MNHNS, CDR2 SASEGT. This CDR3 is 14 amino acids long. The CDR3 spells CASSELVEGYEQYF. The CDR3 bases are TGTGCCAGCAGTGAGCTCGTGGAGGGGTACGAGCAGTACTTC.

This sequence joins TRBV10-3 and TRBJ2-3; the match to TRBD2 covers 7 bases. The CDR3 length is 16 residues. The J segment lost 5 bases and the V segment lost 3 bases, leaving 11 bases of the junction unmatched. CDR1 and CDR2 from the germline V gene are ENHRY and SYGVKD. The DNA for the CDR3 is TGTGCCATCAGTGATCCGACTAGCAATGGGTTAGATACGCAGTATTTT. Protein product: CAISDPTSNGLDTQYF.

The chain joins TRBV6-5 to TRBJ1-2; TRBD1 matches 8 bases. The CDR3 spans 13 residues. With V trimmed by 5 bases and J by 8 bases, 7 bases remained unmatched. Germline V CDR1 and CDR2: MNHEY, SVGAGI. Written as DNA, the CDR3 is TGTGCCAGCAGTCTCAGGGGGCAGAGGGGCTACACCTTC. Protein product: CASSLRGQRGYTF.

This chain joins TRBV4-1 and TRBJ2-7; 14 bases fit TRBD2. Germline V CDR1 and CDR2: MGHRA, YSYEKL. With 3 bases clipped from V and 1 base from J, the junction kept 8 bases outside the gene matches. CDR3 size: 18 residues. CDR3 DNA: TGCGCCAGCAGCCACGGGACTAGCGGGAGTGTAGGGTCCTACGAGCAGTACTTC. This translates into CASSHGTSGSVGSYEQYF.